What follows are 20 T cell receptor beta chains derived from one specimen sequenced in a study of chemoradiotherapy in HPV16-positive cancers. This table comes from immunoSEQ multiplex PCR, and its TCRdb copy is limited to in-frame clones, with some not included. The table lists 7,500 or so clones, about two thirds of them singletons. The input for sequencing was tumor tissue, taken from a patient who underwent chemoradiotherapy. The receptors stem from a human donor with HPV-associated anogenital cancer.

This clone was observed a handful of times. J is TRBJ2-5 and V is TRBV11-1; no firm D call. Germline V CDR1 and CDR2: SGHAT, FQDESV (reference sequence). V was pared by 2 bases and J by 5 bases, with 9 bases between. There are 13 residues in the CDR3. CDR3 nucleotide sequence: TGTGCCAGCAGCTTAAGAACCCGGGAGACCCAGTACTTC. Its protein product is CASSLRTRETQYF.

CDR3 in amino acids: CASSEARTSGTSTDTQYF. CDR3 in DNA: TGTGCCAGCAGTGAAGCTAGGACTAGCGGGACTAGCACAGATACGCAGTATTTT. The chain carries TRBV6-1 and TRBJ2-3; 12 bases are shared with TRBD2. The CDR3 totals 18 residues. Germline CDR1 and CDR2: MNHNS and SASEGT. Trimming removed 0 bases from V and 0 bases from J; junction bases left unmatched: 4.

J is TRBJ1-4 and V is TRBV11-2; no reliable D call. With 5 bases removed from V and 1 base from J, the gap between germline ends came to 14 bases. CDR3 size: 16 residues. The germline V gene encodes CDR1 SGHAT and CDR2 FQNNGV. DNA for the CDR3: TGTGCCAGCAGCCCCCTGAGTAGCGTAACTAATGAAAAACTGTTTTTT. Protein sequence: CASSPLSSVTNEKLFF. Filled out from reference TRBV11-2 and TRBJ1-4, the complete variable domain reads EAGVAQSPRYKIIEKRQSVAFWCNPISGHATLYWYQQILGQGPKLLIQFQNNGVVDDSQLPKDRFSAERLKGVDSTLKIQPAKLEDSAVYLCASSPLSSVTNEKLFFGSGTQLSVL.

J is TRBJ2-3 and V is TRBV5-1; 12 nucleotides agree with TRBD2. V lost 3 bases and J lost 6; bases outside the gene matches: 5. The germline V gene has CDR1 SGHRS and CDR2 YFSETQ. The CDR3 runs to 15 residues. The DNA of the CDR3 is TGCGCCAGCAGCTCTACTAGCGGGAGGTTGGATACGCAGTATTTT. The encoded protein is CASSSTSGRLDTQYF. Together with reference TRBV5-1 and TRBJ2-3, the CDR3 gives the full variable domain: KAGVTQTPRYLIKTRGQQVTLSCSPISGHRSVSWYQQTPGQGLQFLFEYFSETQRNKGNFPGRFSGRQFSNSRSEMNVSTLELGDSALYLCASSSTSGRLDTQYFGPGTRLTVL.

The chain couples TRBV6-5 to TRBJ1-4, with a weak D call TRBD1 (6 bases). The CDR3 is made up of 15 amino acids. The germline gives CDR1 MNHEY, CDR2 SVGAGI. Trimming took off 5 bases at V and 2 bases at J, with 12 bases between the two ends. CDR3: CASSLSGATNEKLFF. The CDR3 DNA reads as TGTGCCAGCAGTCTTTCAGGGGCGACTAATGAAAAACTGTTTTTT.

This clone was seen just once. The chain's CDR3 is CASIALEGQGTSYEQYF. The CDR3 bases are TGTGCCAGCATAGCTCTCGAGGGACAGGGGACCTCCTACGAGCAGTACTTC. The chain links TRBV2 to TRBJ2-7, with 10 bases that match TRBD1. The J segment lost 0 bases and the V segment lost 7 bases, leaving 12 bases of the junction unmatched. CDR1 is SNHLY, CDR2 FYNNEI, per germline. The CDR3 totals 17 residues.

The CDR3 loop is CASTQGLGYQETQYF. In nucleotides, the CDR3 is TGTGCCAGCACCCAAGGTTTGGGGTACCAAGAGACCCAGTACTTC. The chain carries TRBV2 and TRBJ2-5; D ambiguous. V lost 7 bases to trimming and J lost 0 bases, with 15 bases between them. The CDR3 runs to 15 residues. Germline CDR1 reads SNHLY; CDR2 reads FYNNEI.

Regarding this clone: Additional DNA sequences in this sample encode the identical CDR3. V and J are TRBV5-6 and TRBJ1-4; D ambiguous. The germline V gene encodes CDR1 SGHDT and CDR2 YYEEEE. The CDR3 runs 14 residues. V shed 5 bases and J shed 0 bases, with 8 bases lying between them. The CDR3 region has the DNA TGTGCCAGCAGTCCAGGTGCAACTAATGAAAAACTGTTTTTT. As protein: CASSPGATNEKLFF.

The V gene is TRBV7-2, the J gene TRBJ2-5; 7 bases agree with TRBD1. The V gene's germline CDR1 is SGHTA and CDR2 FQGNSA. This CDR3 has 16 residues. Trimming took 4 bases from V and 5 from J; bases not matched to a gene: 13. The chain's CDR3 is CASSYSGTARVETQYF. CDR3 nucleotides: TGTGCCAGCAGCTACTCCGGGACAGCGAGGGTGGAGACCCAGTACTTC.

V is TRBV19 and J is TRBJ1-2, with D possibly TRBD1 on 5 matching bases. The V gene lost 2 bases and the J gene lost 4 bases, with 14 bases spanning the gap. Germline lookup yields CDR1 LNHDA and CDR2 SQIVND (reference sequence). The CDR3 contains 15 residues. CDR3 sequence: CASSITGTRGYGYTF. The CDR3 bases are TGTGCCAGTAGTATAACCGGGACGCGGGGCTATGGCTACACCTTC.

This CDR3 reads CASSLAGRTYNEQFF. CDR3 in DNA: TGTGCCAGTAGTCTTGCGGGACGGACCTACAATGAGCAGTTCTTC. The V gene is TRBV19, the J gene TRBJ2-1; TRBD2 might be the D (6 bases). Germline CDR1 and CDR2: LNHDA and SQIVND (reference sequence). Trimming shortened V by 5 bases and J by 2 bases, and 13 bases separated the two germline ends. The CDR3 totals 15 residues.

This clone occurred a few times. This chain joins TRBV11-2 and TRBJ2-4; D remains unclear. CDR3 length equals 16 residues. V gave up 2 bases and J gave up 1 base, with 12 bases separating them. From germline, CDR1 is SGHAT and CDR2 FQNNGV. DNA for the CDR3: TGTGCCAGCAGCTTATTCCCCCTCGGGGCCAAAAACATTCAGTACTTC. Protein: CASSLFPLGAKNIQYF. Full variable domain (outside the CDR3, taken from reference TRBV11-2 and TRBJ2-4): EAGVAQSPRYKIIEKRQSVAFWCNPISGHATLYWYQQILGQGPKLLIQFQNNGVVDDSQLPKDRFSAERLKGVDSTLKIQPAKLEDSAVYLCASSLFPLGAKNIQYFGAGTRLSVL.

This clone was observed once. The V and J genes are TRBV7-3 and TRBJ2-6; no clear D gene. V was cut by 5 bases and J by 0 bases, with 5 bases left in between. CDR1 and CDR2 (germline): SGHTA, FQGTGA. CDR3 length equals 14 residues. The DNA for the CDR3 is TGTGCCAGCAGCCAGAGCTCTGGGGCCAACGTCCTGACTTTC. Residues: CASSQSSGANVLTF.

In this sample, this clone turned up a few times. The chain recombines TRBV6-6 with TRBJ1-3; D may be TRBD1 (6 bases). The ends were cut back, 5 bases at V and 4 bases at J, with 12 bases in the middle. This CDR3 is built from 14 residues. Germline V gene data show CDR1 as MNHNY and CDR2 as SVGAGI (reference sequence). The CDR3 spells CASSTGTPGNTIYF. The CDR3 region has the DNA TGTGCCAGCAGTACCGGGACACCAGGAAACACCATATATTTT.

The chain's CDR3 is CASSKAPSPRGTYEQYF. Written as DNA, the CDR3 is TGTGCCAGCAGCAAAGCTCCAAGCCCTCGGGGGACTTACGAGCAGTACTTC. V is TRBV21-1 and J is TRBJ2-7; the table names TRBD2, a call not compared with the DNA. TRBV21-1 is reported as a pseudogene. The CDR3 contains 17 residues.

J is TRBJ1-5 and V is TRBV28; D is unclear. V was pared by 4 bases and J by 4 bases, with 8 bases between. Germline V gene lookup returns CDR1 MDHEN and CDR2 SYDVKM. CDR3 length: 13 amino acids. For the CDR3, the DNA is TGTGCCAGCAGTTGGACGGTGAATCAGCCCCAGCATTTT. Translated, it gives CASSWTVNQPQHF. Filled out from reference TRBV28 and TRBJ1-5, the complete variable domain reads DVKVTQSSRYLVKRTGEKVFLECVQDMDHENMFWYRQDPGLGLRLIYFSYDVKMKEKGDIPEGYSVSREKKERFSLILESASTNQTSMYLCASSWTVNQPQHFGDGTRLSIL.

The V call is TRBV7-2, the J call TRBJ1-1; possibly TRBD1 for D (6 bases). CDR1 is SGHTA, CDR2 FQGNSA, per germline. V was pared by 2 bases and J by 3 bases, with 10 bases between. There are 14 residues in the CDR3. This CDR3 reads CASSLSAGDTEAFF. The CDR3 nucleotides read TGTGCCAGCAGCTTATCGGCAGGGGACACTGAAGCTTTCTTT.

This CDR3 reads CASSDILAEETQYF. DNA of the CDR3: TGTGCCAGCAGTGATATACTAGCGGAAGAGACCCAGTACTTC. This chain uses TRBV2 with TRBJ2-5; 8 bases line up with TRBD2. The J segment lost 3 bases and the V segment lost 3 bases, leaving 3 bases of the junction unmatched. In germline, CDR1 is SNHLY, CDR2 FYNNEI. The length of the CDR3 is 14 residues.

In this sample, this clone turned up a few times. The chain uses TRBV11-3 and TRBJ1-1; the match to TRBD1 covers 7 bases. Looked up from germline, CDR1 is SGHNT and CDR2 is YENEEA. This CDR3 is 14 amino acids long. V was pared by 0 bases and J by 4 bases, with 2 bases of the junction left unmatched. The CDR3 DNA reads as TGTGCCAGCAGCTTAGATGGACAGGCCACTGAAGCTTTCTTT. Translation: CASSLDGQATEAFF.

This clone was detected a few times. This chain connects TRBV6-1 to TRBJ1-1, with D maybe TRBD1 (6 bases). The CDR3 length is 15 residues. V lost 5 bases, J lost 3 bases, and 16 bases lay in between. Germline CDR1 reads MNHNS; CDR2 reads SASEGT. Here the CDR3 DNA reads TGTGCCAGCAGTCGACGGGGGCAGACCTACACTGAAGCTTTCTTT. This translates into CASSRRGQTYTEAFF.